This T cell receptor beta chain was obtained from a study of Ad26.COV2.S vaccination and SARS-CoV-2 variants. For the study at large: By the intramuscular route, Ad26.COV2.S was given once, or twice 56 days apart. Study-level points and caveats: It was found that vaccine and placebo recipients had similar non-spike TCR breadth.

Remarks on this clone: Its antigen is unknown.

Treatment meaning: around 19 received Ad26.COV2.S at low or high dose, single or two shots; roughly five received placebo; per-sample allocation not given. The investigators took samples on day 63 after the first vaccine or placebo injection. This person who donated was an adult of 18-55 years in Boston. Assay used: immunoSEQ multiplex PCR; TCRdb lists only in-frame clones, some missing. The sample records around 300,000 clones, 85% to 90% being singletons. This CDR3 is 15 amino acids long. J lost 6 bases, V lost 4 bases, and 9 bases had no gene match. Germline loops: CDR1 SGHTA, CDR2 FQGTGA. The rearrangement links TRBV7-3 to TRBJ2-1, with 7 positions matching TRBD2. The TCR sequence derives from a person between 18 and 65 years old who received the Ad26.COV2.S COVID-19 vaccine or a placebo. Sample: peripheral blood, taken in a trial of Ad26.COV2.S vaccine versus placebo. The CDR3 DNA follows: TGTGCCAGCAGCTCCGGACTAGTCGGCCTCAATGAGCAGTTCTTC. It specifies CASSSGLVGLNEQFF.